This paragraph reports one T cell receptor (beta chain). Method: immunoSEQ multiplex PCR; TCRdb's copy keeps in-frame clones and lacks some. The sample records tens of thousands of clones, 89% being singletons. These data are taken from a study of T cell changes during pregnancy in multiple sclerosis. Germline CDR1 is MNHEY and CDR2 is SVGAGI. The ends were cut back, 6 bases at V and 5 bases at J, with 8 bases in the middle. This CDR3 contains 13 residues. This chain joins TRBV6-5 and TRBJ1-6; D is possibly TRBD1 (5 bases). The input for sequencing was peripheral blood, taken in the first trimester of pregnancy. The origin of this receptor is a female donor in good health, enrolled as a control in a pregnancy study. The CDR3 DNA sequence: TGTGCCAGCAGCCGACAGAATAATTCACCCCTCCACTTT. This translates into CASSRQNNSPLHF.